A selection of T cell receptor beta chains follows, all from one sample in a study of blood T cell repertoires in COVID-19. Libraries were prepared by immunoSEQ multiplex PCR; TCRdb keeps only in-frame clonotypes and omits some of them. Of about 98,000 clones in the sample, roughly four fifths were seen once. The sequenced sample was peripheral blood. Receptors originate from a man aged 55 to 70 with acute or convalescent COVID-19. The CDR3 runs from the conserved cysteine through the conserved F or W. D genes are given only for firm matches. Clone size, where shown, is once, few, many, or a class for clones that have expanded.

TRBJ1-2 | TRBV6-5 | NA | once | TGTGCCAGCAGTTGGACAGCCGAACTTTCCTATGGCTACACCTTC | CASSWTAELSYGYTF
TRBJ2-1 | TRBV6-4 | NA | few | TGTGCCAGCAGTGAAGGAGGTTTTACCTACAATGAGCAGTTCTTC | CASSEGGFTYNEQFF
TRBJ1-2 | TRBV10-1 | NA | NA | TGCGCCAGCAGTGAGTCGGGCGGGACTATGCTTACCTTC | CASSESGGTMLTF
TRBJ1-2 | TRBV28 | TRBD1 | once | TGTGCCAGCAGTCTACAGGGGTATGGCTACACCTTC | CASSLQGYGYTF
TRBJ1-2 | TRBV18 | TRBD1 | NA | TGTGCCAGCTCACCTGGGACAGGGGTTAATGGCTACACCTTC | CASSPGTGVNGYTF
TRBJ2-2 | TRBV6-2/TRBV6-3 | NA | once | TGTGCCAGCAGTTTGGGGGCGGAAACCGGGGAGCTGTTTTTT | CASSLGAETGELFF
TRBJ1-2 | TRBV12-3/TRBV12-4 | NA | NA | TGTGCCAGCAGTCCCCGGGACTATGGCTACACCTTC | CASSPRDYGYTF
TRBJ2-3 | TRBV2 | TRBD2 | NA | TGTGCCAGCGGACCCCCGGTCTTAGCGGGGCCTAGCACAGATACGCAGTATTTT | CASGPPVLAGPSTDTQYF
TRBJ2-2 | TRBV18 | NA | NA | TGTGCCAGCTCACCAAAACCGGGAGAGGACACCGGGGAGCTGTTTTTT | CASSPKPGEDTGELFF
TRBJ1-2 | TRBV21-1 | NA | NA | TGTGCCAGCAGCAAAGTGCCCTGCCCGGACAGGAGGACTGGCGGCTACACCTTC | CASSKVPCPDRRTGGYTF
TRBJ2-5 | TRBV11-3 | TRBD1 | NA | TGTGCCAGCACCTCGGGTAGGACAGGGGCCCAAGAGACCCAGTACTTC | CASTSGRTGAQETQYF
TRBJ1-2 | TRBV4-1 | NA | NA | TGCGCCAGCACCGGAGCGAGGGCAGGCAGTAACTATGGCTACACCTTC | CASTGARAGSNYGYTF
TRBJ1-5 | TRBV30 | NA | NA | TGTGCCTGGAGTGTACGTGGGGGCGGCAATCAGCCCCAGCATTTT | CAWSVRGGGNQPQHF
TRBJ1-1 | TRBV7-9 | TRBD1 | NA | TGTGCCAGCAGCGAGCAAAGATGGGGACAGGGTGGCACTGAAGCTTTCTTT | CASSEQRWGQGGTEAFF
TRBJ1-1 | TRBV30 | TRBD1 | NA | TGTGCCTGGAGTAGCCGGACAGGCCTATACACTGAAGCTTTCTTT | CAWSSRTGLYTEAFF
TRBJ2-7 | TRBV18 | TRBD1 | NA | TGTGCCAGCTCACCGGGACAGTCCAGCTCCTACGAGCAGTACTTC | CASSPGQSSSYEQYF
TRBJ2-1 | TRBV6-5 | NA | NA | TGTGCCAGCAGTTACGGCGGGCAGGCCTACAATGAGCAGTTCTTC | CASSYGGQAYNEQFF
TRBJ1-6 | TRBV3-1/TRBV3-2 | NA | NA | TGTGCCAGCAGTTCCGAGGAGGTTTCACCCCTCCACTTT | CASSSEEVSPLHF
TRBJ2-2 | TRBV24-1 | TRBD2 | NA | TGTGCCACCAGCAGGACTAGCGGGAGAATCCGGCCCCATACCACCGGGGAGCTGTTTTTT | CATSRTSGRIRPHTTGELFF
TRBJ2-7 | TRBV3-1/TRBV3-2 | TRBD1 | NA | TGTGCCAGCAGAGACCGACAGGGGTACGAGCAGTACTTC | CASRDRQGYEQYF
TRBJ2-3 | TRBV27 | NA | NA | TGTGCCAGCAGTTTTAACGGGGGTAGCACAGATACGCAGTATTTT | CASSFNGGSTDTQYF
TRBJ1-2 | TRBV18 | NA | NA | TGTGCCAGCTCACCGTCGGGGGGGGATGGCTACACCTTC | CASSPSGGDGYTF
TRBJ2-1 | TRBV27 | TRBD1 | NA | TGTGCCAGCCGACCGGGACAGAGCTCCTACAATGAGCAGTTCTTC | CASRPGQSSYNEQFF